This TCR beta chain comes out of a study of blood T cell repertoires in COVID-19. On the study more broadly: The origin of the acute and convalescent COVID-19 samples was the United States, Italy and Spain. Nucleic acid was either cDNA or gDNA, and it came from T cells, B-cell-depleted T cells, or PBMCs.

Per the germline V gene, CDR1 is MNHNS and CDR2 is SASEGT. The CDR3 consists of 13 residues. Trimming pared 3 bases from V and 7 bases from J, leaving 13 bases between. Study processing details: Estimates of nucleated cell counts were drawn from the amplification of reference gene primers. TCRdb's copy holds only in-frame clones and misses some; the assay was immunoSEQ multiplex PCR. For V, J and clone size, that table is used; D and trimming come from the DNA. The sample has 25,000 to 35,000 clones, more than 70% seen once. This clone has just a few counts. The sample consisted of peripheral blood. V and J are TRBV6-1 and TRBJ2-7; no definite D call. This sequence originates from a boy aged 2 to 10 with active or convalescent COVID-19. The CDR3 DNA reads as TGTGCCAGCAGTGAGACCCCTCGCAGGGAGCAGTACTTC. Translated, it gives CASSETPRREQYF.